By share, the clone carrying this T cell receptor beta chain ranks as medium-sized. As originally analysed: Nucleated cell counts were estimated from reference gene primer amplification. Method: immunoSEQ multiplex PCR; TCRdb's copy keeps in-frame clones and lacks some. For V, J and clone size, that table is used; D and trimming come from the DNA. The sample yields some 170,000 clones, approximately 83% seen once. The data belong to a study of blood T cell repertoires in COVID-19. Study at large: Both acute and convalescent COVID-19 samples were obtained from the United States, Italy and Spain. PBMCs, B-cell-depleted T cells, or T cells provided the cDNA or gDNA that made up the material.

The CDR3 totals 16 residues. V gave up 5 bases and J gave up 2 bases, with 16 bases separating them. In germline, CDR1 is SEHNR, CDR2 FQNEAQ (reference sequence). This chain joins TRBV7-9 and TRBJ2-1, with D possibly matching TRBD1 (6 bases). This sequence originates from a woman in her thirties or forties with COVID-19, enrolled during active disease. The sample comprised peripheral blood. CDR3: CASSLKGVSAYNEQFF. The CDR3, as DNA: TGTGCCAGCAGCCTCAAGGGGGTCTCAGCCTACAATGAGCAGTTCTTC.